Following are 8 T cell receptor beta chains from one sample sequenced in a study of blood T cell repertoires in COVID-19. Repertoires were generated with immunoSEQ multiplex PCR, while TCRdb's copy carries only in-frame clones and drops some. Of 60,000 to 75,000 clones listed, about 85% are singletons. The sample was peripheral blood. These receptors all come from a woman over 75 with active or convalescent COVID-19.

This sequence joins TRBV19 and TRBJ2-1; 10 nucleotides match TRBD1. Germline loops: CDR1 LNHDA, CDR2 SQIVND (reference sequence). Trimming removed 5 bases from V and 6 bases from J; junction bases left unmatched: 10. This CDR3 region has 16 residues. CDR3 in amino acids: CASSGGQGQWVNEQFF. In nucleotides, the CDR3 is TGTGCCAGTAGTGGGGGACAGGGGCAGTGGGTCAATGAGCAGTTCTTC. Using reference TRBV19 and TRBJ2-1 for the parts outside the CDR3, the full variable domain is DGGITQSPKYLFRKEGQNVTLSCEQNLNHDAMYWYRQDPGQGLRLIYYSQIVNDFQKGDIAEGYSVSREKKESFPLTVTSAQKNPTAFYLCASSGGQGQWVNEQFFGPGTRLTVL.

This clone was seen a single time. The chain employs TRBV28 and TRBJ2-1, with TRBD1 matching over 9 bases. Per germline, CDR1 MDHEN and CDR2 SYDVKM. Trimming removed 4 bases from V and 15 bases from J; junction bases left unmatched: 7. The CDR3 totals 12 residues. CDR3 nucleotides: TGTGCCAGCAGTTCAGGGACAGGGACCCCGTTCTTC. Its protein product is CASSSGTGTPFF.

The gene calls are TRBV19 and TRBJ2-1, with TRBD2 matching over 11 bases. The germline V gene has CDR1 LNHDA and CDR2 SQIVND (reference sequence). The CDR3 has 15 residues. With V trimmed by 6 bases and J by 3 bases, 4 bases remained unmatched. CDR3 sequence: CASSLGTSGYNEQFF. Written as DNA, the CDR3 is TGTGCCAGTAGCCTCGGGACTAGCGGCTACAATGAGCAGTTCTTC.

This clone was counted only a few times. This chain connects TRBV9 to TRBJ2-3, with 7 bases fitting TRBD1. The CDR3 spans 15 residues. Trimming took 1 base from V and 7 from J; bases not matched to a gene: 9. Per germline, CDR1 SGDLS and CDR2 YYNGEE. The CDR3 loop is CASSVQTGIRNTQYF. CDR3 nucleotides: TGTGCCAGCAGCGTACAGACAGGGATCAGGAATACGCAGTATTTT.

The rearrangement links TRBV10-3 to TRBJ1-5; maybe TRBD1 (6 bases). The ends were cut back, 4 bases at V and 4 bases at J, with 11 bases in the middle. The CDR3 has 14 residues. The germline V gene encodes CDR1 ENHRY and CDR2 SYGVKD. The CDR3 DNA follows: TGTGCCATCAGTGTGGACAGCCGAAATCAGCCCCAGCATTTT. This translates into CAISVDSRNQPQHF.

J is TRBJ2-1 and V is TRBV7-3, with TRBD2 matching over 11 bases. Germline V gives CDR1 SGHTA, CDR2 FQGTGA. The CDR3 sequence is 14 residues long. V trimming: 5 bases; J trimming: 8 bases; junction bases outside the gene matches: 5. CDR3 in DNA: TGTGCCAGCAGCCTAGCGGGGGGCCGGGATGAGCAGTTCTTC. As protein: CASSLAGGRDEQFF.

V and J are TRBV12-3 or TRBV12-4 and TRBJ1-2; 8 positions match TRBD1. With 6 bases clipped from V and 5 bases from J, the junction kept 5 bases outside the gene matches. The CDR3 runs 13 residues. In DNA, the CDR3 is TGTGCCAGCAGATGGGGACAGGTTTATGGCTACACCTTC. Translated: CASRWGQVYGYTF.

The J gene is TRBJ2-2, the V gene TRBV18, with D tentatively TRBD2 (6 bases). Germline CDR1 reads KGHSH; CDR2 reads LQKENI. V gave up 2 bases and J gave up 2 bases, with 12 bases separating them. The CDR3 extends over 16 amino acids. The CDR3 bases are TGTGCCAGCTCACCATCCTGGGGACTCAACACCGGGGAGCTGTTTTTT. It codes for CASSPSWGLNTGELFF.